Listed here are 25 T cell receptor beta chains from one sample, sequenced in a study of control samples from healthy donors and cancer patients. Clones were read by immunoSEQ multiplex PCR, and TCRdb kept only the in-frame ones, dropping some. Here the sample spans roughly 86,000 clones, roughly 89% being singletons. Input material: blood. The receptors come from a man between 25 and 39 years old in good health.

CDR3 bases: TGTGCCAGCAGCCAAGATCCGGGGGCCGGGGAGACCCAGTACTTC. This gives the protein CASSQDPGAGETQYF. The chain employs TRBV4-2 and TRBJ2-5; D possibly uses TRBD1 or TRBD2 (6 bases each). V shed 0 bases and J shed 5 bases, with 13 bases lying between them. Germline-derived CDR1 and CDR2 are LGHNA and YNFKEQ. This CDR3 comprises 15 residues.

This chain links TRBV7-9 with TRBJ2-6; D not resolved. V was clipped by 2 bases and J by 0 bases, with 11 bases between them. This CDR3 region has 17 residues. The V gene's germline CDR1 is SEHNR and CDR2 FQNEAQ (reference sequence). CDR3: CASSLSGPSSGANVLTF. CDR3 DNA sequence: TGTGCCAGCAGCTTATCCGGCCCCAGCTCTGGGGCCAACGTCCTGACTTTC.

The chain uses TRBV9 and TRBJ1-1; D gene uncertain. The germline V gene has CDR1 SGDLS and CDR2 YYNGEE. Trimming took off 0 bases at V and 4 bases at J, with 10 bases between the two ends. CDR3 size: 14 residues. CDR3 sequence: CASSVAGGPTEAFF. As DNA, the CDR3 is TGTGCCAGCAGCGTAGCGGGAGGGCCCACTGAAGCTTTCTTT.

The chain joins TRBV28 to TRBJ1-2; D is possibly TRBD1 (6 bases). Trimming left V 5 bases short and J 3 bases short, with 13 bases between. This CDR3 has 14 amino acids. CDR1 and CDR2 from the germline V gene are MDHEN and SYDVKM. The CDR3 nucleotides read TGTGCCAGCAGTCTAACAGGGAGGGACTATGGCTACACCTTC. It codes for CASSLTGRDYGYTF.

The chain employs TRBV15 and TRBJ2-7; D gene unclear. CDR3 length: 14 amino acids. Per the germline V gene, CDR1 is LNHNV and CDR2 is YYDKDF (reference sequence). V gave up 2 bases and J gave up 3 bases, with 11 bases separating them. The CDR3, as DNA: TGTGCCACCAGCAGACGCGGAGACAACTACGAGCAGTACTTC. Translating it yields CATSRRGDNYEQYF.

This rearrangement joins TRBV19 to TRBJ2-2; TRBD1 aligns across 7 bases. The germline gives CDR1 LNHDA, CDR2 SQIVND (reference sequence). The CDR3 is 15 amino acids. The V and J ends lost 3 bases and 7 bases, in that order; junction bases with no gene match: 8. DNA for the CDR3: TGTGCCAGTAGTATGTCGACAGGGCGAGTCGGGGAGCTGTTTTTT. Its translation is CASSMSTGRVGELFF. Together with reference TRBV19 and TRBJ2-2, the CDR3 gives the full variable domain: DGGITQSPKYLFRKEGQNVTLSCEQNLNHDAMYWYRQDPGQGLRLIYYSQIVNDFQKGDIAEGYSVSREKKESFPLTVTSAQKNPTAFYLCASSMSTGRVGELFFGEGSRLTVL.

This clone showed up just once. The chain carries TRBV6-6 and TRBJ2-7; D unresolved. Between the trimmed V and J ends, which lost 5 bases and 6 bases, there was a span of 17 bases. The CDR3 contains 14 residues. CDR1 is MNHNY and CDR2 is SVGAGI in the germline V gene (reference sequence). CDR3 sequence reads: CASSVPGLSREQYF. The CDR3 coding sequence is TGTGCCAGCAGTGTCCCGGGCCTCTCGCGCGAGCAGTACTTC.

This chain links TRBV6-5 with TRBJ2-1, with TRBD2 matching over 7 bases. The CDR3 extends over 14 amino acids. V dropped 10 bases and J dropped 5; count of bases not matched to a gene: 11. In germline, CDR1 is MNHEY, CDR2 SVGAGI. The CDR3 DNA sequence: TGTGCCACAGAGCCCGGGACTACGGACAATGAGCAGTTCTTC. Encoded protein: CATEPGTTDNEQFF.

The chain links TRBV3-1 (or the pseudogene TRBV3-2) to TRBJ1-5; possibly TRBD1 for D (5 bases). V lost 0 bases, J lost 2 bases, and 17 bases lay in between. Looked up from germline, CDR1 is LGHDT and CDR2 is YNNKEL (reference sequence). This CDR3 is built from 18 residues. The DNA for the CDR3 is TGTGCCAGCAGCCAAGATCGAGTGAAGGGGTTGTGCAATCAGCCCCAGCATTTT. Residues: CASSQDRVKGLCNQPQHF.

In DNA, the CDR3 is TGCGCCAGCAGCCAAAAGACTCAACGGAGCACTGAAGCTTTCTTT. It yields the protein CASSQKTQRSTEAFF. The chain joins TRBV4-3 to TRBJ1-1; D unresolved. Looked up from germline, CDR1 is LGHNA and CDR2 is YSLEER. This CDR3 comprises 15 residues. Between the trimmed V and J ends, which lost 2 bases and 4 bases, there was a span of 14 bases.

The rearrangement links TRBV24-1 to TRBJ2-3; perhaps TRBD2 as D (6 bases). In germline, CDR1 is KGHDR, CDR2 SFDVKD. This CDR3 is 15 amino acids long. V was pared by 0 bases and J by 6 bases, with 12 bases between. Written as DNA, the CDR3 is TGTGCCACCAGTGATTTGGGGGAGGTGGGGGATACGCAGTATTTT. The encoded protein is CATSDLGEVGDTQYF.

This clone was found once. The chain links TRBV5-1 to TRBJ2-3, with 9 bases identical to TRBD2. CDR1 and CDR2 (germline): SGHRS, YFSETQ. The CDR3 length is 21 residues. The V gene end was trimmed by 0 bases and the J gene end by 1 base; junction bases not matched to a gene: 18. Written as DNA, the CDR3 is TGCGCCAGCAGCTTGGCAGCTTGGACTAGCGAGACCCCCGGCGGCACAGATACGCAGTATTTT. Its translation is CASSLAAWTSETPGGTDTQYF.

The V and J genes are TRBV6-5 and TRBJ2-7, with TRBD2 matching 7 bases. This CDR3 has 15 amino acids. Germline assignment: CDR1 MNHEY and CDR2 SVGAGI. Trimming at V came to 6 bases and at J to 0 bases, leaving 8 bases not matched to a gene. The CDR3: CASRGRRGTSYEQYF. In DNA form, the CDR3 reads TGTGCCAGCAGAGGTAGGCGGGGGACCTCCTACGAGCAGTACTTC.

V and J are TRBV5-1 and TRBJ1-4; D is ambiguous. CDR1 is SGHRS, CDR2 YFSETQ, per germline. The CDR3 covers 16 residues. V was cut by 4 bases and J by 5 bases, with 18 bases left in between. CDR3 in DNA: TGCGCCAGCAGCACTACCTACAGCCTGGGGAATGAAAAACTGTTTTTT. Translated: CASSTTYSLGNEKLFF. The entire variable domain, with the rest obtained from reference TRBV5-1 and TRBJ1-4, is as follows: KAGVTQTPRYLIKTRGQQVTLSCSPISGHRSVSWYQQTPGQGLQFLFEYFSETQRNKGNFPGRFSGRQFSNSRSEMNVSTLELGDSALYLCASSTTYSLGNEKLFFGSGTQLSVL.

The genes are TRBV2 and TRBJ2-1; 8 positions agree with TRBD2. V lost 8 bases to trimming and J lost 4 bases; unmatched junction nucleotides: 7. This CDR3 spans 14 amino acids. Looked up from germline, CDR1 is SNHLY and CDR2 is FYNNEI. The CDR3, as DNA: TGTGCCAGCCGGCAGCGGGAGTTATACAATGAGCAGTTCTTC. Translating gives CASRQRELYNEQFF.

By its share, this clone is medium-sized (0.01 to 0.1%). The rearrangement uses TRBV2 and TRBJ1-2; TRBD1 is a possible D gene (5 bases). The germline V gene encodes CDR1 SNHLY and CDR2 FYNNEI. The CDR3 runs to 15 residues. Trimming took off 6 bases at V and 5 bases at J, with 19 bases between the two ends. CDR3: CASSRSGLGPYGYTF. In DNA form, the CDR3 reads TGTGCCAGCAGCCGTTCAGGGCTGGGACCTTATGGCTACACCTTC.

The V call is TRBV5-5, the J call TRBJ1-2, with 9 bases identical to TRBD1. The CDR3 has 14 amino acids. CDR1 and CDR2 from the germline V gene are SGHKS and YYEKEE (reference sequence). Trimming removed 4 bases from V and 4 bases from J; junction bases left unmatched: 5. The CDR3 region is CASSPRDRAYGYTF. CDR3 coding DNA: TGTGCCAGCAGCCCTCGGGACAGGGCCTATGGCTACACCTTC.

This sequence joins TRBV9 and TRBJ2-5, with D perhaps matching TRBD1 or TRBD2 (5 bases each). CDR1 is SGDLS and CDR2 is YYNGEE in the germline V gene. CDR3 length: 17 amino acids. V lost 4 bases and J lost 4, with 23 bases in between. CDR3 DNA sequence: TGTGCCAGCAGCACCAACCCCTCCTCCAGGGAGCGAGAGACCCAGTACTTC. It yields the protein CASSTNPSSRERETQYF.

The V and J genes are TRBV6-5 and TRBJ1-2; D gene ambiguous. Germline lookup yields CDR1 MNHEY and CDR2 SVGAGI. V was cut by 8 bases and J by 0 bases, with 13 bases left in between. This CDR3 has 14 amino acids. The CDR3 loop reads CASGRIGANYGYTF. CDR3 bases: TGTGCCAGCGGGCGAATTGGGGCTAACTATGGCTACACCTTC.

This clone was recorded only once. V gene TRBV5-6 combines with J gene TRBJ2-3; TRBD1 matches at 9 bases. V trimming: 0 bases; J trimming: 5 bases; junction bases outside the gene matches: 10. CDR3 length: 17 amino acids. CDR1 SGHDT and CDR2 YYEEEE come from the germline V gene. CDR3 protein: CASSLVGTGRLRDTQYF. The CDR3 DNA is TGTGCCAGCAGCTTGGTGGGGACAGGGCGGTTAAGAGATACGCAGTATTTT.

V and J are TRBV19 and TRBJ1-1, with unresolved D. Germline V gene data show CDR1 as LNHDA and CDR2 as SQIVND (reference sequence). The CDR3 has 12 residues. V shed 0 bases and J shed 11 bases, with 10 bases lying between them. The CDR3 loop is CASSIDRSFAFF. The CDR3 DNA sequence: TGTGCCAGTAGTATAGATCGAAGTTTCGCTTTCTTT.

V usage is TRBV6-6 and J usage is TRBJ1-6; D gene ambiguous. V lost 7 bases, J lost 5 bases, and 9 bases lay in between. Germline V gene data show CDR1 as MNHNY and CDR2 as SVGAGI (reference sequence). This CDR3 spans 13 amino acids. The CDR3 nucleotides are TGTGCCAGCATGGTACAACATAATTCACCCCTCCACTTT. This codes for CASMVQHNSPLHF.

The chain uses TRBV5-1 and TRBJ1-6; D is perhaps TRBD1 (6 bases). The length of the CDR3 is 21 residues. The germline V gene encodes CDR1 SGHRS and CDR2 YFSETQ. V lost 6 bases and J 2 bases, leaving 30 bases between the germline ends. CDR3 residues: CASTLGDRTRPRRAYNSPLHF. For the CDR3, the DNA is TGCGCCAGCACGCTTGGAGACAGGACCCGCCCGAGGAGGGCCTATAATTCACCCCTCCACTTT.

In this sample, this clone turned up a few times. The CDR3 region has the DNA TGCGCCAGCAGCTGGGGGAGCGGGAGGTACAATGAGCAGTTCTTC. Translating gives CASSWGSGRYNEQFF. The chain has TRBV4-1 and TRBJ2-1; 9 nucleotides align to TRBD2. Trimming at V came to 5 bases and at J to 4 bases, leaving 6 bases not matched to a gene. This CDR3 region has 15 residues. Germline CDR1 MGHRA, CDR2 YSYEKL.

The chain has TRBV3-1 (or the pseudogene TRBV3-2) and TRBJ2-5; 9 bases match TRBD2. The CDR3 is 16 residues long. Germline V gene data show CDR1 as LGHDT and CDR2 as YNNKEL (reference sequence). The junction had 8 bases not matched to a gene; V was cut back by 3 bases and J by 3 bases. The DNA for the CDR3 is TGTGCCAGCAGCCACTTACCGGGACTAGCTAAAGAGACCCAGTACTTC. It is translated as CASSHLPGLAKETQYF.